The 30 T cell receptor beta chains below all came from one sample that was sequenced in a study of tumor and adjacent non-tumor tissue in lung cancer. TCRbeta libraries were built with three rounds of nested PCR, modified from ARM-PCR. TCRdb re-called the multiplex PCR reads with MiXCR, one entry per CDR3 protein. Of fewer than 100,000 distinct CDR3 sequences listed, approximately 78% were seen once; the top ten hold 51%. This sample's RNA came from whole unsorted tissue. The normal lung tissue was taken more than 3 cm from the tumor edge. Sequenced material: distant non-tumor lung tissue. Every receptor here comes from a man between 60 and 75 years old with non-small cell lung cancer.

In regard to this clonotype: The conserved phenylalanine or tryptophan is not found at the CDR3 terminus, so this likely reflects a read error. No DNA is shown, since the ends of the CDR3 on it are uncertain; the CDR3 is the one TCRdb lists. The V call is TRBV12-3 or TRBV12-4, the J call TRBJ1-1; the table's D call, TRBD1, has no DNA check behind it. With termini counted, the CDR3 has 14 amino acids. CDR3 in amino acids: CACSPTPRGTEALI.

Note on this clonotype: A much bigger clone sits one base away, suggesting this may be a read error. The chain combines TRBV28 with TRBJ2-7, with no clear D. The V end was cut by 8 bases, the J end by 3 bases, with 14 bases between. The V gene's germline CDR1 is MDHEN and CDR2 SYDVKM. This CDR3 spans 13 amino acids. In nucleotides, the CDR3 is TGTGCCAGCTCATCCCCGGACGACTACGAGCAGTACTTC. It specifies CASSSPDDYEQYF.

This chain connects TRBV11-1 to TRBJ1-2, with 8 bases aligning to TRBD1. The CDR3 runs 13 residues. Germline values: CDR1 SGHAT, CDR2 FQDESV (reference sequence). The junction had 6 bases not matched to a gene; V was cut back by 4 bases and J by 8 bases. Written as DNA, the CDR3 is TGTGCCAGCAGCTCACAGGGGGGAAGAGGCTACACCTTC. Translating it yields CASSSQGGRGYTF.

A remark on this clonotype: Compared with germline, one end of the junction differs, possibly owing to a read error. This chain joins TRBV5-4 and TRBJ2-6; perhaps D is TRBD1 or TRBD2 (5 bases each). This CDR3 region has 15 residues. The germline V gene has CDR1 SGHNT and CDR2 YYREEE (reference sequence). CDR3 nucleotides: TGTACCAGCGGCGACAGAAGCTCTGGGGCCAACGTCCTGGCTTTC. It yields the protein CTSGDRSSGANVLAF.

On this clonotype itself: The junction does not match germline at one end; this may be a read error. The chain combines TRBV11-2 with TRBJ2-7, with TRBD2 identical over 9 bases. Germline CDR1 and CDR2: SGHAT and FQNNGV. The CDR3 has 15 residues. CDR3 in DNA: TGTGCCAGCAGCACTTCTGGCGGGGGGGCTCGGGAGCAGTATTTC. This translates into CASSTSGGGAREQYF.

To note about this clonotype: The junction differs from germline at one of its ends, possibly a read error. The rearrangement joins TRBV6-8 to TRBJ2-1, with TRBD2 matching over 7 bases. The CDR3 spans 12 residues. CDR1 and CDR2 from the germline V gene are MNHGY and SAAAGT. The CDR3 nucleotides are TGTGCCATGACTAGCATAGCCAATGAGCAATTCTTC. Translated, it gives CAMTSIANEQFF.

This clonotype occurred once. V is TRBV7-3 and J is TRBJ1-1, with unresolved D. Deletions cut 5 bases from V and 0 bases from J, with 10 bases between. In germline, CDR1 is SGHTA, CDR2 FQGTGA. This CDR3 comprises 14 residues. CDR3 amino acids: CASSTSVMNTEAFF. The DNA for the CDR3 is TGTGCCAGCAGCACGTCAGTGATGAACACTGAAGCTTTCTTT.

This clonotype was counted a few times. The J gene is TRBJ2-3, the V gene TRBV27; 11 bases are a match to TRBD2. CDR3 length: 17 amino acids. V was clipped by 6 bases and J by 4 bases; unmatched bases: 12. CDR1 is MNHEY and CDR2 is SMNVEV in the germline V gene (reference sequence). CDR3 nucleotide sequence: TGTGCCAGCAGACTCAATCTCCATAGCGGGGGGGCAGATACGCAGTATTTT. Protein sequence: CASRLNLHSGGADTQYF.

In this sample, this clonotype turned up a few times. V and J are TRBV20-1 and TRBJ1-3, with D unresolved. Trimming left V 6 bases short and J 11 bases short, with 20 bases between. Germline V CDR1 and CDR2: DFQATT, SNEGSKA (reference sequence). The CDR3 has 13 amino acids. The CDR3 DNA follows: TGCAGTGCCCCGACTATCTCTGGATATGCCATATATTTT. It encodes CSAPTISGYAIYF.

As regards this clonotype: This may be a read error, as it is one base from a much larger clone. CDR3 region: CSARDRQERHGGPNQPQHF. The CDR3 coding sequence is TGCAGTGCTAGAGATAGGCAGGAGAGACATGGCGGACCCAATCAGCCCCAGCATTTT. V and J are TRBV20-1 and TRBJ1-5; D not resolved. The CDR3 is made up of 19 amino acids. Germline CDR1 DFQATT, CDR2 SNEGSKA (reference sequence). Trimming shortened V by 0 bases and J by 3 bases, and 24 bases separated the two germline ends.

A word on this clonotype: A read error is likely, as this CDR3 ends without the conserved phenylalanine or tryptophan. No DNA is shown, since the ends of the CDR3 on it are uncertain; the CDR3 is the one TCRdb lists. V and J are TRBV11-2 and TRBJ2-1; whether TRBD1, the table's D call, matches the DNA was not checked. The CDR3 has 15 amino acids, counting both end residues. Germline-derived CDR1 and CDR2 are SGHAT and FQNNGV. The CDR3: CASSLDPGSVYEHFL.

A note on this clonotype: A read error is possible here, since a much larger clone lies one base away. The chain carries TRBV7-9 and TRBJ1-2; tentative D call: TRBD1 (5 bases). Trimming left V 5 bases short and J 1 base short, with 20 bases between. CDR1 is SEHNR, CDR2 FQNEAQ, per germline (reference sequence). This CDR3 comprises 17 residues. The CDR3 spells CASSPPGASDFNYGYTF. CDR3 DNA: TGTGCCAGCAGCCCTCCCGGGGCGTCTGACTTTAACTATGGCTACACCTTC.

Comments on this clonotype: Lacking the conserved final phenylalanine or tryptophan, this CDR3 likely reflects a read error. The rearrangement uses TRBV5-5 and TRBJ2-3, with D tentatively TRBD1 or TRBD2 (6 bases each). CDR3 length: 15 amino acids. Germline CDR1 SGHKS, CDR2 YYEKEE (reference sequence). CDR3 loop: CVSSHAGTRADTQYI. DNA of the CDR3: TGTGTCAGTAGCCACGCGGGGACAAGGGCAGATACGCAGTATATT.

The table lists this clonotype with a few counts. A read error may explain this, as a much larger clone is one base away. The rearrangement uses TRBV6-1 and TRBJ1-3; D is possibly TRBD1 (5 bases). The CDR3 has 15 amino acids. The germline V gene has CDR1 MNHNS and CDR2 SASEGT. CDR3 nucleotides: TGTGCCAGCAGTTCCGACAGCGGCTCTAGAAACACCATATATTTT. Encoded protein: CASSSDSGSRNTIYF.

Notes on this clonotype: The junction departs from germline at one end; a sequencing error may be responsible. V is TRBV7-8 and J is TRBJ1-5; the match to TRBD1 covers 8 bases. This CDR3 has 15 residues. Germline-derived CDR1 and CDR2 are SGHVS and FQNEAQ. CDR3 sequence (DNA): TGTGCCAGCAGTGTGGACAGGGTTAGCAATCAGCTCCAGCATTTT. Protein product: CASSVDRVSNQLQHF. The full variable domain, with the rest looked up from reference TRBV7-8 and TRBJ1-5, is GAGVSQSPRYKVAKRGQDVALRCDPISGHVSLFWYQQALGQGPEFLTYFQNEAQLDKSGLPSDRFFAERPEGSVSTLKIQRTQQEDSAVYLCASSVDRVSNQLQHFGDGTRLSIL.

Concerning this clonotype itself: A much larger clone is a single base away; this may be a read error. This chain joins TRBV4-1 and TRBJ2-5; 11 nucleotides align to TRBD2. This CDR3 region has 17 residues. Germline V lookup: CDR1 MGHRA, CDR2 YSYEKL. Losses at the gene ends were 0 bases for V and 3 bases for J; bases not matched to a gene: 6. This CDR3 reads CASSQETSGRWEETQYF. The DNA of the CDR3 is TGCGCCAGCAGCCAAGAAACTAGCGGGAGATGGGAAGAGACCCAGTACTTC.

In regard to this clonotype: At one end the junction does not follow the germline gene, possibly because of a read error. The J gene is TRBJ2-3, the V gene TRBV11-3; 10 nucleotides align to TRBD2. Germline values: CDR1 SGHNT, CDR2 YENEEA. CDR3 length: 18 amino acids. CDR3 region: CANSSLRRERGGTDMQYF. DNA for the CDR3: TGTGCCAACAGCTCCCTCCGTAGGGAGCGGGGGGGCACAGATATGCAGTATTTT.

Worth noting for this clonotype: One end of the junction is discordant with germline, which a read error may explain. The genes are TRBV6-5 and TRBJ2-6; 9 nucleotides match TRBD2. The CDR3 covers 17 residues. The germline CDR1 and CDR2 sequences are MNHEY and SVGAGI. CDR3 loop: CASSLAGSSSGASVLTF. The CDR3, as DNA: TGTGCCAGTAGCCTAGCGGGATCCAGCTCTGGGGCCAGCGTCCTGACTTTC.

As for this clonotype: Relative to the germline gene, one junction end is altered; a read error may explain this. The chain recombines TRBV4-1 with TRBJ1-2, with 7 positions matching TRBD1. This CDR3 contains 16 residues. Germline V gene sequence: CDR1 MGHRA, CDR2 YSYEKL. The CDR3 DNA reads TGCGGCAGCAGCCCCCGTGGAACAGGGGACTACTATGGTTACACCTTC. The encoded protein is CGSSPRGTGDYYGYTF.

A note on this clonotype: A junction end diverges from the germline sequence, so it may reflect a read error. This chain uses TRBV11-1 with TRBJ2-1; 7 nucleotides align to TRBD2. This CDR3 region has 17 residues. Germline V CDR1 and CDR2: SGHAT, FQDESV (reference sequence). CDR3 DNA sequence: TGTGGCAGCAGCTTATTTCGGCTATCGGGAGGCAACAATGAGCAGTTCTTC. Translated, it gives CGSSLFRLSGGNNEQFF.

J is TRBJ1-1 and V is TRBV6-5; tentative D call: TRBD1 (6 bases). Trimming cost V 10 bases and J 5 bases, with 20 bases left between them. There are 14 residues in the CDR3. CDR1 MNHEY and CDR2 SVGAGI come from the germline V gene. CDR3 sequence (DNA): TGTGCCAACAAGGTACAGGGAGATATGACTGAAGCTTTCTTT. As protein: CANKVQGDMTEAFF.

Of note for this clonotype: As the CDR3 is not closed by the conserved phenylalanine or tryptophan, this likely results from a read error. The CDR3 DNA reads as TGCAGCGTTGGATTGGCGGGGGAAGAGAACCAGTACATC. This encodes CSVGLAGEENQYI. This chain connects TRBV29-1 to TRBJ2-5; TRBD2 aligns across 7 bases. Germline V gene data show CDR1 as SQVTM and CDR2 as ANQGSEA. The CDR3 contains 13 residues.

Regarding this clonotype: This may stem from a read error, because a much larger clone lies one nucleotide away. The chain employs TRBV14 and TRBJ1-2; the match to TRBD1 covers 8 bases. V dropped 9 bases and J dropped 1; count of bases not matched to a gene: 10. In germline, CDR1 is SGHDN, CDR2 FVKESK. The CDR3 extends over 15 amino acids. CDR3 DNA sequence: TGTGCCAGAAGGGATAGCAGGGGGCTTAACTATGGCTACACCTTC. This translates into CARRDSRGLNYGYTF.

About this clonotype: This CDR3 fails to terminate in the conserved phenylalanine or tryptophan, so it likely reflects a read error. The chain combines TRBV24-1 with TRBJ2-1; TRBD1 is a possible D gene (6 bases). The CDR3 has 13 amino acids. V lost 9 bases, J lost 5 bases, and 13 bases lay in between. Germline CDR1 KGHDR, CDR2 SFDVKD. The CDR3 nucleotides read TGTGCCACCTCAGGGGACGGGGACAATGAGCAGTTCCTC. Translated, it gives CATSGDGDNEQFL.

Concerning this clonotype itself: Since no conserved phenylalanine or tryptophan closes the CDR3, a read error is the likely cause. This chain connects TRBV6-1 to TRBJ1-1; 8 bases are a match to TRBD1. The CDR3 contains 14 residues. CDR1 is MNHNS and CDR2 is SASEGT in the germline V gene. CDR3 nucleotides: TGTGCCCGCAGTGAAGACAGGGGTGACACTGAAGCTTTCATT. Its protein product is CARSEDRGDTEAFI.

On this clonotype: The CDR3 does not close with the conserved phenylalanine or tryptophan, likely indicating a read error. The rearrangement uses TRBV29-1 and TRBJ2-3; D might be TRBD1 (5 bases). CDR1 SQVTM and CDR2 ANQGSEA come from the germline V gene. This CDR3 spans 12 amino acids. CDR3 coding DNA: TGCGGCGTTCAGGGCCTCACAGATACGCAGTATTCT. Protein product: CGVQGLTDTQYS.

This clonotype was observed a few times. Possible read error: a much larger clone is one base away. The chain uses TRBV6-1 and TRBJ2-1, with D hard to call. The germline gives CDR1 MNHNS, CDR2 SASEGT. Trimming pared 3 bases from V and 4 bases from J, leaving 13 bases between. This CDR3 has 15 amino acids. CDR3 amino acids: CASSEITGPYNEQFF. As DNA, the CDR3 is TGTGCCAGCAGTGAGATTACCGGACCTTACAATGAGCAGTTCTTC.

Worth noting for this clonotype: The junction and the germline gene differ at one end; a read error may be behind it. The chain joins TRBV4-3 to TRBJ1-5; D is uncertain. The CDR3 is 14 amino acids. Germline V CDR1 and CDR2: LGHNA, YSLEER. Written as DNA, the CDR3 is TGTGCCAGCAGCCAAGATGGAGCACTACAGCCCCAGCATTTT. It is translated as CASSQDGALQPQHF.

Of note for this clonotype: As the CDR3 is not closed by the conserved phenylalanine or tryptophan, this likely results from a read error. The chain recombines TRBV10-1 with TRBJ1-1; D may be TRBD1 (6 bases). Germline values: CDR1 WNHNN, CDR2 SYGVQD (reference sequence). The CDR3 runs 14 residues. The V end lost 0 bases, the J end lost 6 bases, and 11 bases lay between the germline ends. In nucleotides, the CDR3 is TGCGCCAGCAGTGAGTCGAGGGGGGGCCCTGAAGCTTTCTGT. Its protein product is CASSESRGGPEAFC.

The table lists this clonotype with many counts. V and J are TRBV6-1 and TRBJ2-5; D might be TRBD1 (6 bases). The germline V gene has CDR1 MNHNS and CDR2 SASEGT. Between the trimmed V and J ends, which lost 5 bases and 4 bases, there was a span of 11 bases. The CDR3 has 13 residues. CDR3 protein: CASSLTGSETQYF. The CDR3 DNA reads TGTGCCAGCAGTCTTACAGGGTCAGAGACCCAGTACTTC.